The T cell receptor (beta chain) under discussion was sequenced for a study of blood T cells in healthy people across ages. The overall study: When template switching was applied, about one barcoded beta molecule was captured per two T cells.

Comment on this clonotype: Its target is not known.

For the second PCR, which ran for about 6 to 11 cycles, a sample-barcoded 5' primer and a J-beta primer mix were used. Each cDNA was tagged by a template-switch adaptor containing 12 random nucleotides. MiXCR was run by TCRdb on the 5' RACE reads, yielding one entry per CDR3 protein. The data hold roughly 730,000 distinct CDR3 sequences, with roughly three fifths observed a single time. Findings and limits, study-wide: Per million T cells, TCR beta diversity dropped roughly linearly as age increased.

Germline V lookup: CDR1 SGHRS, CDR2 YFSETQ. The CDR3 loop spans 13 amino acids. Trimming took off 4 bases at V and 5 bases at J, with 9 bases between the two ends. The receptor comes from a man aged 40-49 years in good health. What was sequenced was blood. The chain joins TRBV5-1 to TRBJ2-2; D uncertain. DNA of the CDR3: TGCGCCAGCAGCGCAGAGACGACCGGGGAGCTGTTTTTT. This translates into CASSAETTGELFF.